Listed here are 3 T cell receptor beta chains from one sample, sequenced in a study of T cell clonality in common variable immunodeficiency. Overall study findings and caveats: Reportedly, TCR beta sequences from common variable immunodeficiency showed fewer deletions and N-nucleotide insertions.

These TCRs are of unknown antigen specificity. Assay: immunoSEQ multiplex PCR; the TCRdb copy retains only in-frame clones and omits some. The data show about 3,400 clones, with none appearing a single time. The sample comprised peripheral blood mononuclear cells. These receptors were taken from a human donor with common variable immunodeficiency.

Comments on this clone: The CDR3 is cut off 3 residues early in the read; its end comes from the germline J gene. This chain links TRBV18 with TRBJ2-7; D might be TRBD2 (5 bases). V shed 6 bases and J shed 0 bases, with 12 bases lying between them. CDR1 KGHSH and CDR2 LQKENI come from the germline V gene. The CDR3 covers 14 residues. The part of the CDR3 DNA that was read is TGTGCCAGCTCCCGTGAGGGTGGCTCCTACGAG. Amino acid sequence: CASSREGGSYE. The entire CDR3 protein is CASSREGGSYEQYF.

This clone is labeled as medium-sized. The CDR3 goes on 3 residues after the read ends, and that part is filled in from the germline J gene. The rearrangement joins TRBV12-3 or TRBV12-4 to TRBJ2-7; 9 bases are shared with TRBD1. The CDR3 sequence is 15 residues long. Trimming at V came to 4 bases and at J to 0 bases, leaving 4 bases not matched to a gene. The CDR3 reads CASSWGTGSSYEQYF. Incomplete CDR3 DNA: TGTGCCAGCAGTTGGGGGACAGGGAGCTCCTACGAG.

This clone was picked up a small number of times. The DNA ends 3 residues before the CDR3 does, and the rest of the CDR3 is filled in from the germline J gene. This rearrangement joins TRBV5-6 to TRBJ2-1, with TRBD1 matching 8 bases. CDR1 is SGHDT, CDR2 YYEEEE, per germline. This CDR3 comprises 15 residues. J lost 7 bases, V lost 6 bases, and 12 bases had no gene match. The DNA read from the CDR3 is TGTGCCAGCAATCCTGACAGGGGCTCCCCTAATGAG. This sequence encodes CASNPDRGSPNE. The entire CDR3 reads CASNPDRGSPNEQFF.